This TCR beta chain was profiled in a study of T cell clonality in common variable immunodeficiency. This clone was picked up many times. Its antigen is unknown. General study findings and limits: Links between repertoire features and CVID complications were heterogeneity-limited. Fewer deletions and N-nucleotide insertions were reportedly seen in common variable immunodeficiency TCR beta sequences. T cell subpopulation sequencing would be needed to explain CVID clonality.

CVID and control samples used equivalent genomic DNA input. The protocol was immunoSEQ multiplex PCR, while the TCRdb copy is restricted to in-frame clones and leaves out a portion. Singletons are absent from the sample, which has approximately 81,000 clones. The TCR was taken from a person between 18 and 75 years old in good health. The sequenced sample was peripheral blood mononuclear cells.

The part of the CDR3 DNA that was read is TGCAGTGCTAGGTCCACCCACAGGGGGCTGGTGACAGGTGGC. Amino acid sequence: CSARSTHRGLVTGG. The whole CDR3 sequence reads CSARSTHRGLVTGGYTF. The rearrangement links TRBV20-1 to TRBJ1-2; 9 bases agree with TRBD1. From the germline J gene comes the end of the CDR3, since the read stops 3 residues before it. CDR1 and CDR2 from the germline V gene are DFQATT and SNEGSKA (reference sequence). The junction had 18 bases not matched to a gene; V was cut back by 3 bases and J by 7 bases. This CDR3 spans 17 amino acids.